This T cell receptor beta chain was obtained from a study of molecular identifiers for immune sequencing clone quantification. Study summary: Across replicate runs, RNA obtained from approximately 20,000 or 100,000 naive CD8 cells was divided into five, with four undergoing sequencing.

Per the germline V gene, CDR1 is MNHEY and CDR2 is SVGAGI. Trimming pared 5 bases from V and 0 bases from J, leaving 9 bases between. There are 14 residues in the CDR3. This clonotype was seen repeatedly, ten times or more. Preparation of the bulk TCR libraries relied on previously described methods and listed TCR primers. TCRdb used MiXCR to reprocess the PCR reads, holding one entry per CDR3 protein. The sample yields 9,500 to 15,000 distinct CDR3 sequences, 15% to 20% seen once. Based on a CD8+CD4-CCR7+CD45RA+ profile, naive CD8 T cells were sorted. The genes are TRBV6-5 and TRBJ2-3; D is perhaps TRBD2 (6 bases). The receptor was isolated from a human donor in good health. Some libraries in this study had Jurkat cell RNA spiked in. The specimen sequenced was naive CD8+ T cells from blood, with Jurkat cell RNA spiked in. Subset in this sample: FACS-sorted CD8+CD4-CCR7+CD45RA+ naive T cells. This chain's CDR3 is CASSPDYSTDTQYF. The CDR3 DNA sequence: TGTGCCAGCAGTCCGGACTACAGCACAGATACGCAGTATTTT.